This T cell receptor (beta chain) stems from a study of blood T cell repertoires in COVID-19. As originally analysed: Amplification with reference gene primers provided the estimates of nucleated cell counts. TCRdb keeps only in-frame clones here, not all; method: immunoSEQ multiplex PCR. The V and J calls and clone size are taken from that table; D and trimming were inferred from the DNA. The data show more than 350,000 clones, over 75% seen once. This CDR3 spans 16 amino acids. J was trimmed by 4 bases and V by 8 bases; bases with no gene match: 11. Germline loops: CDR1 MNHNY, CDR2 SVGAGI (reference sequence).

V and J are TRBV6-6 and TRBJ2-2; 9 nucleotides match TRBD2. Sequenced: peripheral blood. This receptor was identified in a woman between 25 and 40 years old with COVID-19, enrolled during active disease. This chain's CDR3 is CASFDGTSRGTGELFF. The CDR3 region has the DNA TGTGCCAGCTTCGATGGGACTAGCAGAGGCACCGGGGAGCTGTTTTTT.